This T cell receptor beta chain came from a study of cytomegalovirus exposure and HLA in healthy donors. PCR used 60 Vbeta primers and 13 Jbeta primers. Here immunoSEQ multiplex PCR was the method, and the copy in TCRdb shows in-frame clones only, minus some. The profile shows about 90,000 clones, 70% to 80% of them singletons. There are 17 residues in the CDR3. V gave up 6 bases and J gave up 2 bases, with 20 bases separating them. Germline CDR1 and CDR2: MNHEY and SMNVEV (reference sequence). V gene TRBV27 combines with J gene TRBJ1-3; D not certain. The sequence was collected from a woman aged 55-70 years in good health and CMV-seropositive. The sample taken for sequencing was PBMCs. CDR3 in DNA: TGTGCCAGCAGCCACCCCCGTGAGGGTCGCACTGGAAACACCATATATTTT. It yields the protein CASSHPREGRTGNTIYF.